Following are 10 T cell receptor beta chains from one sample sequenced in a study of cytomegalovirus exposure and HLA in healthy donors. Use of 60 Vbeta and 13 Jbeta primers characterized the PCR. Repertoires were generated with immunoSEQ multiplex PCR, while TCRdb's copy carries only in-frame clones and drops some. The repertoire holds some 130,000 clones, with about 70% as singletons. The sample taken for sequencing was PBMCs. The receptors derive from a man aged 35 to 55 in good health and CMV-seronegative.

The table lists this clone with a count of one. The rearrangement links TRBV28 to TRBJ2-7; a weak D match, TRBD1 (5 bases). V dropped 8 bases and J dropped 0 bases, with 8 bases sitting between them. Germline V CDR1 and CDR2: MDHEN, SYDVKM. This CDR3 contains 12 residues. The CDR3 loop reads CASLTVSYEQYF. CDR3 in DNA: TGTGCCAGCCTGACAGTCTCCTACGAGCAGTACTTC.

The V and J genes are TRBV7-8 and TRBJ2-7; D remains unclear. This CDR3 has 14 amino acids. V lost 0 bases and J 0 bases, leaving 6 bases between the germline ends. CDR1 is SGHVS, CDR2 FQNEAQ, per germline. The CDR3 loop reads CASSLAESSYEQYF. The CDR3 DNA reads TGTGCCAGCAGCTTAGCAGAGAGCTCCTACGAGCAGTACTTC.

This chain joins TRBV10-3 and TRBJ2-5, with 7 bases matching TRBD2. CDR1 and CDR2 from the germline V gene are ENHRY and SYGVKD. This CDR3 has 12 amino acids. The V gene end was trimmed by 5 bases and the J gene end by 5 bases; junction bases not matched to a gene: 2. The CDR3 region has the DNA TGTGCCATCAGTAGGGAGGGGGAGACCCAGTACTTC. Its protein is CAISREGETQYF.

The chain couples TRBV27 to TRBJ1-1, with unresolved D. Germline V CDR1 and CDR2: MNHEY, SMNVEV (reference sequence). Trimming took off 7 bases at V and 3 bases at J, with 12 bases between the two ends. This CDR3 comprises 13 residues. CDR3 protein: CASKRLSDTEAFF. CDR3 DNA: TGTGCCAGCAAAAGACTCTCGGACACTGAAGCTTTCTTT.

V usage is TRBV6-6 and J usage is TRBJ2-7, with 10 bases that match TRBD2. CDR1 is MNHNY, CDR2 SVGAGI, per germline (reference sequence). With 2 bases clipped from V and 5 bases from J, the junction kept 6 bases outside the gene matches. CDR3 length: 15 amino acids. CDR3 bases: TGTGCCAGCAGTTACAGGCTAGCGGGGGAAGACGAGCAGTACTTC. Translated: CASSYRLAGEDEQYF.

This clone was counted only a few times. The chain recombines TRBV7-9 with TRBJ2-3, with D possibly matching TRBD2 (5 bases). V was trimmed by 1 base and J by 4 bases, leaving 12 bases between them. Germline loops: CDR1 SEHNR, CDR2 FQNEAQ (reference sequence). The CDR3 extends over 15 amino acids. The CDR3 bases are TGTGCCAGCAGCTTAGTCCCGCGAGCGGCAGATACGCAGTATTTT. It is translated as CASSLVPRAADTQYF.

This clone showed up just once. This chain uses TRBV28 with TRBJ2-7, with TRBD2 identical over 11 bases. The CDR3 has 14 residues. Germline CDR1 MDHEN, CDR2 SYDVKM. V dropped 6 bases and J dropped 6; count of bases not matched to a gene: 7. The CDR3 loop reads CASRDTSGSGEQYF. For the CDR3, the DNA is TGTGCCAGCAGGGACACTAGCGGGAGCGGCGAGCAGTACTTC.

A remark on this clone: Other DNA sequences in the same sample also yield this CDR3. This sequence joins TRBV19 and TRBJ1-5; possibly TRBD1 for D (6 bases). V lost 3 bases and J 1 base, leaving 7 bases between the germline ends. Germline V lookup: CDR1 LNHDA, CDR2 SQIVND (reference sequence). The CDR3 spans 14 residues. The CDR3 loop is CASSITGSNQPQHF. CDR3 nucleotides: TGTGCCAGTAGTATCACAGGGAGCAATCAGCCCCAGCATTTT.

This clone came up a few times. The chain carries TRBV7-3 and TRBJ2-3; 11 nucleotides agree with TRBD2. Per the germline V gene, CDR1 is SGHTA and CDR2 is FQGTGA. V lost 4 bases to trimming and J lost 7 bases; unmatched junction nucleotides: 4. The CDR3 is made up of 14 amino acids. CDR3 amino acids: CASSYSGGAHTQYF. CDR3 coding DNA: TGTGCCAGCAGCTATAGCGGGGGGGCCCATACGCAGTATTTT.

This chain uses TRBV28 with TRBJ1-2; no definite D call. The ends were cut back, 7 bases at V and 2 bases at J, with 5 bases in the middle. From germline, CDR1 is MDHEN and CDR2 SYDVKM. This CDR3 comprises 11 residues. The CDR3 nucleotides read TGTGCCAGCATAGCCAACTATGGCTACACCTTC. Translating it yields CASIANYGYTF.